A single sample gave rise to the 30 T cell receptor beta chains below, sequenced in a study of T-cell reconstitution after alpha-beta-depleted transplantation in children. Construction of the TCRbeta library involved unique molecular identifiers. Via MiXCR, TCRdb re-called the PCR reads, giving one row per CDR3 protein. The sample lists about 640,000 distinct CDR3 sequences, 16% occurring once. The material sequenced was PBMCs from the stem cell graft donor, taken from the stem cell graft. The origin of the receptors is a human donor who donated a stem cell graft to a child with acute myeloid leukemia.

The J gene is TRBJ1-1, the V gene TRBV20-1; 7 bases are shared with TRBD1. The germline gives CDR1 DFQATT, CDR2 SNEGSKA (reference sequence). The CDR3 is 15 amino acids. The junction had 9 bases not matched to a gene; V was cut back by 3 bases and J by 2 bases. The CDR3 DNA reads as TGCAGTGCTAGTAGAGTCGCAGGGGGAAACACTGAAGCTTTCTTT. It yields the protein CSASRVAGGNTEAFF.

This clonotype was detected ten times or more. The genes are TRBV21-1 and TRBJ2-1. TRBV21-1 is a listed pseudogene. This CDR3 region has 14 residues. The CDR3 region is CASSGSLSYNEQFF. CDR3 nucleotide sequence: TGTGCCAGCAGCGGCAGTCTCTCCTACAATGAGCAGTTCTTC.

This clonotype was counted at least ten times. This rearrangement joins TRBV6-1 to TRBJ2-2; 9 bases map to TRBD2. The CDR3 is made up of 16 amino acids. Germline V gene lookup returns CDR1 MNHNS and CDR2 SASEGT. V was pared by 8 bases and J by 1 base, with 8 bases of the junction left unmatched. The CDR3 coding sequence is TGTGCCAGCTTCAATAGCGGGGGATGGAACACCGGGGAGCTGTTTTTT. Residues: CASFNSGGWNTGELFF.

This chain joins TRBV3-1 and TRBJ1-3; D gene ambiguous. Between the trimmed V and J ends, which lost 2 bases and 0 bases, there was a span of 14 bases. CDR3 length: 17 residues. The germline gives CDR1 LGHDT, CDR2 YNNKEL (reference sequence). The CDR3 loop is CASSQPTYAVSGNTIYF. The CDR3 DNA sequence: TGTGCCAGCAGCCAACCGACTTATGCCGTCTCTGGAAACACCATATATTTT.

The V and J genes are TRBV6-1 and TRBJ2-2, with 11 positions matching TRBD2. This CDR3 region has 15 residues. With 0 bases clipped from V and 6 bases from J, the junction kept 0 bases outside the gene matches. Per germline, CDR1 MNHNS and CDR2 SASEGT. The CDR3 is CASSEASGGAGELFF. The CDR3 bases are TGTGCCAGCAGTGAAGCTAGCGGGGGGGCCGGGGAGCTGTTTTTT.

This clonotype was picked up many times. The V gene is TRBV20-1, the J gene TRBJ1-4, with 10 positions matching TRBD1. The V gene end was trimmed by 3 bases and the J gene end by 8 bases; junction bases not matched to a gene: 3. The CDR3 contains 13 residues. The germline V gene encodes CDR1 DFQATT and CDR2 SNEGSKA (reference sequence). The CDR3 DNA sequence: TGCAGTGCTAGGGGGACAGGGGACGAAAAACTGTTTTTT. Its translation is CSARGTGDEKLFF.

In this sample, this clonotype turned up a few times. This CDR3 reads CASSYSSGSGGDEQYF. The CDR3 DNA follows: TGTGCCAGCAGTTACTCGTCGGGTAGCGGGGGAGACGAGCAGTACTTC. V is TRBV6-2 or TRBV6-3 and J is TRBJ2-7; 9 bases map to TRBD2. CDR3 length: 16 amino acids. V was pared by 0 bases and J by 5 bases, with 8 bases of the junction left unmatched. Germline V gene sequence: CDR1 MNHEY, CDR2 SVGEGT.

The V gene is TRBV20-1, the J gene TRBJ2-7; 9 bases match TRBD2. The J segment lost 3 bases and the V segment lost 0 bases, leaving 6 bases of the junction unmatched. CDR3 size: 15 residues. Germline CDR1 and CDR2: DFQATT and SNEGSKA (reference sequence). The CDR3 bases are TGCAGTGCTAGAGATGCGCGGGGGGGGCTCTACGAGCAGTACTTC. It translates to CSARDARGGLYEQYF.

Ten or more counts support this clonotype. The chain couples TRBV7-2 to TRBJ1-4, with D uncertain. The CDR3 totals 14 residues. Trimming pared 7 bases from V and 7 bases from J, leaving 16 bases between. Germline values: CDR1 SGHTA, CDR2 FQGNSA. The CDR3 nucleotides read TGTGCCAGCAACTCTTTAGGGTGGGGTGAAAAACTGTTTTTT. It specifies CASNSLGWGEKLFF.

At least ten counts were recorded for this clonotype. V is TRBV10-3 and J is TRBJ1-1; 8 bases are shared with TRBD1. Trimming removed 3 bases from V and 5 bases from J; junction bases left unmatched: 8. The CDR3 covers 15 residues. Germline CDR1 reads ENHRY; CDR2 reads SYGVKD. CDR3 bases: TGTGCCATCAGTGATAGTGGACAGGGTATAACTGAAGCTTTCTTT. It codes for CAISDSGQGITEAFF.

At least ten counts were recorded for this clonotype. V and J are TRBV29-1 and TRBJ2-1; 7 positions agree with TRBD1. CDR1 SQVTM and CDR2 ANQGSEA come from the germline V gene. CDR3 size: 14 residues. V was pared by 7 bases and J by 3 bases, with 9 bases of the junction left unmatched. The CDR3 bases are TGCAGCGCCCCTGGGACAGCCGACTACAATGAGCAGTTCTTC. It yields the protein CSAPGTADYNEQFF.

This clonotype was counted only a few times. The V gene is TRBV12-3 or TRBV12-4, the J gene TRBJ2-1; 9 bases match TRBD2. The V and J ends lost 3 bases and 1 base, in that order; junction bases with no gene match: 4. The CDR3 spans 16 residues. CDR3 sequence: CASSFALAGSYNEQFF. CDR3 nucleotide sequence: TGTGCCAGCAGTTTTGCCCTAGCGGGGTCCTACAATGAGCAGTTCTTC.

This clonotype was detected once. This may come from a read error, since a much larger clone is one base off. This CDR3 is missing its conserved last phenylalanine or tryptophan, likely due to a read error. The genes are TRBV20-1 and TRBJ2-1; 12 bases align to TRBD2. The CDR3 is 17 amino acids. Germline CDR1 DFQATT, CDR2 SNEGSKA (reference sequence). V dropped 6 bases and J dropped 0; count of bases not matched to a gene: 9. CDR3 sequence (DNA): TGCAGTGCCACGACTAGCGGGGGAATAAGCTCCTACAATGAGCAGTTCTCC. Residues: CSATTSGGISSYNEQFS.

There are a few counts of this clonotype. The chain links TRBV20-1 to TRBJ2-6, with D possibly being TRBD1 (6 bases). The V end lost 0 bases, the J end lost 0 bases, and 15 bases lay between the germline ends. CDR3 size: 18 residues. Germline V gene data show CDR1 as DFQATT and CDR2 as SNEGSKA (reference sequence). The CDR3 coding sequence is TGCAGTGCTAGAGAACCGGGACACCCCTCCTCTGGGGCCAACGTCCTGACTTTC. Its protein product is CSAREPGHPSSGANVLTF.

The gene calls are TRBV11-2 and TRBJ2-7; 9 bases map to TRBD1. Germline CDR1 reads SGHAT; CDR2 reads FQNNGV. This CDR3 comprises 16 residues. Trimming took 1 base from V and 6 from J; bases not matched to a gene: 10. This CDR3 reads CASSLGQGVRTLEQYV. CDR3 bases: TGTGCCAGCAGCTTAGGACAGGGGGTAAGAACCCTCGAGCAGTACGTC.

This clonotype was picked up many times. The rearrangement uses TRBV29-1 and TRBJ2-1, with TRBD2 as a possible D gene (6 bases). The germline CDR1 and CDR2 sequences are SQVTM and ANQGSEA. V was clipped by 6 bases and J by 6 bases, with 12 bases between them. CDR3 length: 12 amino acids. Written as DNA, the CDR3 is TGCAGCGTAATCTGGGACTCCAATGAGCAGTTCTTC. Encoded protein: CSVIWDSNEQFF.

V and J are TRBV12-3 or TRBV12-4 and TRBJ2-1, with D perhaps matching TRBD1 (5 bases). The CDR3 contains 14 residues. V was clipped by 6 bases and J by 3 bases, with 12 bases between them. The CDR3 bases are TGTGCCAGCAGCCGCACCAGGGACTACAATGAGCAGTTCTTC. It yields the protein CASSRTRDYNEQFF.

This clonotype was seen many times. CDR3 residues: CASSPTWVGEQFF. DNA for the CDR3: TGTGCCAGCAGCCCTACGTGGGTAGGTGAGCAGTTCTTC. This chain connects TRBV7-2 to TRBJ2-1; D uncertain. Germline V gene data show CDR1 as SGHTA and CDR2 as FQGNSA. CDR3 length: 13 residues. The V gene lost 5 bases and the J gene lost 9 bases, with 14 bases spanning the gap. Supplemented by reference TRBV7-2 and TRBJ2-1, the full variable domain reads GAGVSQSPSNKVTEKGKDVELRCDPISGHTALYWYRQSLGQGLEFLIYFQGNSAPDKSGLPSDRFSAERTGGSVSTLTIQRTQQEDSAVYLCASSPTWVGEQFFGPGTRLTVL.

This clonotype was seen more than once but under ten times. The V call is TRBV7-2, the J call TRBJ1-4, with D maybe TRBD1 (6 bases). Germline CDR1 reads SGHTA; CDR2 reads FQGNSA. V lost 4 bases and J 5 bases, leaving 17 bases between the germline ends. This CDR3 is 16 amino acids long. The CDR3 region is CASSSPTQGRNEKLFF. Written as DNA, the CDR3 is TGTGCCAGCAGCTCACCTACTCAGGGGAGGAATGAAAAACTGTTTTTT.

The J gene is TRBJ2-2, the V gene TRBV6-4; maybe TRBD2 (6 bases). The CDR3 sequence is 15 residues long. The V end lost 6 bases, the J end lost 4 bases, and 15 bases lay between the germline ends. Germline CDR1 and CDR2: MRHNA and SNTAGT. CDR3 coding DNA: TGTGCCAGCAGGACCGGGGACTTTATCACCGGGGAGCTGTTTTTT. Amino acids: CASRTGDFITGELFF.

In this sample, this clonotype turned up a few times. J is TRBJ1-1 and V is TRBV12-3 or TRBV12-4, with D hard to call. The CDR3 sequence is 14 residues long. Trimming took off 3 bases at V and 1 base at J, with 9 bases between the two ends. The CDR3 nucleotides read TGTGCCAGCAGTTTTTCCAGAAGGAACACTGAAGCTTTCTTT. The encoded protein is CASSFSRRNTEAFF.

The chain uses TRBV12-1 and TRBJ2-7; TRBD2, as called in the table, went unchecked against the DNA. TRBV12-1 is a pseudogene segment. The CDR3 consists of 14 residues. The CDR3 reads CASSPSGITYEQYV. As DNA, the CDR3 is TGTGCCAGCAGTCCCTCCGGGATCACCTACGAGCAGTACGTC.

This sequence joins TRBV20-1 and TRBJ2-7, with D maybe TRBD1 (6 bases). Germline V gene lookup returns CDR1 DFQATT and CDR2 SNEGSKA (reference sequence). Between the trimmed V and J ends, which lost 2 bases and 3 bases, there was a span of 14 bases. CDR3 length: 14 residues. The CDR3 loop reads CSARPPGQHYEQYV. CDR3 DNA: TGCAGTGCTAGACCACCTGGACAGCACTACGAGCAGTACGTC.

In this sample, this clonotype turned up a few times. This chain connects TRBV15 to TRBJ2-5; tentatively, D is TRBD2 (5 bases). The CDR3 runs 17 residues. V shed 5 bases and J shed 3 bases, with 22 bases lying between them. The germline CDR1 and CDR2 sequences are LNHNV and YYDKDF (reference sequence). DNA for the CDR3: TGTGCCACCAGCCCTTCCCGGGTATATGGACTGGAAGAGACCCAGTACTTC. Its translation: CATSPSRVYGLEETQYF.

The rearrangement links TRBV6-5 to TRBJ1-5; D call uncertain. Per germline, CDR1 MNHEY and CDR2 SVGAGI. This CDR3 is 15 amino acids long. The V and J ends lost 2 bases and 1 base respectively, with 9 bases between them. The CDR3 sequence: CASSYPWRSNQPQHF. DNA of the CDR3: TGTGCCAGCAGTTACCCATGGAGAAGCAATCAGCCCCAGCATTTT.

This clonotype was counted between two and nine times. This chain links TRBV5-6 with TRBJ1-1; no firm D call. Trimming left V 0 bases short and J 4 bases short, with 13 bases between. The CDR3 spans 15 residues. From germline, CDR1 is SGHDT and CDR2 YYEEEE. CDR3 loop: CASSLAGRPGTEAFF. In nucleotides, the CDR3 is TGTGCCAGCAGCTTGGCCGGGAGGCCGGGCACTGAAGCTTTCTTT.

In its sample, this clonotype was seen many times. This sequence joins TRBV12-3 or TRBV12-4 and TRBJ1-3; no clear D. V was clipped by 6 bases and J by 4 bases, with 4 bases between them. The CDR3 sequence is 11 residues long. CDR3 residues: CASRTGNTIYF. DNA of the CDR3: TGTGCCAGCAGGACAGGAAACACCATATATTTT.

This clonotype appeared many times. The rearrangement uses TRBV29-1 and TRBJ2-1, with D possibly TRBD1 on 7 matching bases. The germline gives CDR1 SQVTM, CDR2 ANQGSEA. CDR3 length: 16 amino acids. The V end was cut by 3 bases, the J end by 0 bases, with 15 bases between. The CDR3 region is CSVDPRGDLSYNEQFF. The CDR3 nucleotides read TGCAGCGTTGACCCCAGGGGGGACCTCTCCTACAATGAGCAGTTCTTC.

This clonotype was seen many times. DNA for the CDR3: TGTGCCAGCAGTTTAATTGAGACCCCGAACACCGGGGAGCTGTTTTTT. As protein: CASSLIETPNTGELFF. The genes are TRBV12-3 or TRBV12-4 and TRBJ2-2; no firm D call. Trimming cost V 2 bases and J 0 bases, with 10 bases left between them. The CDR3 has 16 amino acids.

In regard to this clonotype: A read error may be the cause here, since a much bigger clone is one base away. Likely a read error: the CDR3 ends without its conserved phenylalanine or tryptophan. This chain connects TRBV29-1 to TRBJ1-2; 7 positions agree with TRBD1. This CDR3 region has 14 residues. The V gene end was trimmed by 6 bases and the J gene end by 0 bases; junction bases not matched to a gene: 7. The V gene's germline CDR1 is SQVTM and CDR2 ANQGSEA. CDR3 region: CSVNNRGSNYGYTL. CDR3 in DNA: TGCAGCGTCAATAACAGGGGTTCTAACTATGGCTACACCCTC.